Each of the 26 T cell receptor beta chains below was sequenced from the same sample in a study of T cell responses to AZD1222 COVID-19 vaccine. Produced via immunoSEQ multiplex PCR; TCRdb's table is partial and in-frame only. The sample yields about 160,000 clones, about 91% seen once. The starting material was peripheral blood, obtained on day 0 of MenACWY control vaccination. These receptors were taken from an adult in good health.

V is TRBV11-2 and J is TRBJ2-1, with D unresolved. There are 12 residues in the CDR3. V lost 5 bases to trimming and J lost 0 bases, with 2 bases between them. The germline CDR1 and CDR2 sequences are SGHAT and FQNNGV. CDR3 in amino acids: CASSRSYNEQFF. The DNA for the CDR3 is TGTGCCAGCAGCCGCTCCTACAATGAGCAGTTCTTC.

The chain joins TRBV9 to TRBJ2-2; possible D gene TRBD2, 6 bases. The CDR3 has 14 amino acids. V lost 5 bases and J 4 bases, leaving 12 bases between the germline ends. CDR1 and CDR2 from the germline V gene are SGDLS and YYNGEE. The CDR3 protein is CASSLGEATGELFF. Here the CDR3 DNA reads TGTGCCAGCAGTCTCGGGGAGGCCACCGGGGAGCTGTTTTTT.

About this clone itself: The sample holds other DNA sequences that translate to the same CDR3. The chain uses TRBV30 and TRBJ1-3; 7 nucleotides match TRBD1. V was pared by 3 bases and J by 0 bases, with 5 bases of the junction left unmatched. This CDR3 contains 15 residues. Germline V gene data show CDR1 as GTSNPN and CDR2 as SVGIG (reference sequence). In DNA form, the CDR3 reads TGTGCCTGGAGCCGGGACAGTGGCTCTGGAAACACCATATATTTT. Residues: CAWSRDSGSGNTIYF.

The J gene is TRBJ2-1, the V gene TRBV19, with a weak D call TRBD2 (5 bases). Germline CDR1 and CDR2: LNHDA and SQIVND (reference sequence). The CDR3 runs to 14 residues. Trimming shortened V by 5 bases and J by 6 bases, and 14 bases separated the two germline ends. CDR3 DNA: TGTGCCAGTAGTCCTGGACTGAGGGCCAATGAGCAGTTCTTC. This gives the protein CASSPGLRANEQFF.

The J gene is TRBJ2-3, the V gene TRBV7-2; D remains unclear. The CDR3 runs to 14 residues. CDR1 and CDR2 (germline): SGHTA, FQGNSA. Trimming took off 5 bases at V and 10 bases at J, with 19 bases between the two ends. The CDR3: CASSLVSTPSAQYF. The CDR3 DNA sequence: TGTGCCAGCAGCCTTGTTTCGACACCCTCGGCGCAGTATTTT.

The chain links TRBV19 to TRBJ1-2, with D uncertain. The CDR3 length is 12 residues. Trimming pared 8 bases from V and 4 bases from J, leaving 11 bases between. The germline V gene encodes CDR1 LNHDA and CDR2 SQIVND (reference sequence). DNA of the CDR3: TGTGCCAGTGCTCGGACGGGCTATGGCTACACCTTC. Protein product: CASARTGYGYTF.

This clone was found once. The rearrangement uses TRBV27 and TRBJ2-7; D gene uncertain. CDR3 size: 15 residues. V dropped 5 bases and J dropped 3 bases, with 17 bases sitting between them. The germline gives CDR1 MNHEY, CDR2 SMNVEV (reference sequence). The CDR3 sequence: CASSPLGLGNYEQYF. The CDR3 DNA reads TGTGCCAGCAGTCCTCTGGGCCTGGGAAACTACGAGCAGTACTTC.

The chain carries TRBV29-1 and TRBJ2-7; D not certain. This CDR3 comprises 14 residues. Trimming removed 4 bases at V and 0 bases at J, with 13 bases between. The germline V gene has CDR1 SQVTM and CDR2 ANQGSEA. CDR3 coding DNA: TGCAGCGTTGCCCCTGGACGCTTCTCCTACGAGCAGTACTTC. It specifies CSVAPGRFSYEQYF.

This rearrangement joins TRBV5-4 to TRBJ2-2; either TRBD1 or TRBD2 may supply D (5 bases each). The CDR3 has 18 residues. Trimming removed 3 bases from V and 1 base from J, with 19 bases in between. Germline V gene data show CDR1 as SGHNT and CDR2 as YYREEE (reference sequence). The CDR3 loop is CASSWGRRTPGNTGELFF. CDR3 bases: TGTGCCAGCAGCTGGGGCAGGAGGACCCCAGGGAACACCGGGGAGCTGTTTTTT. The variable domain in full, completed from reference TRBV5-4 and TRBJ2-2, reads ETGVTQSPTHLIKTRGQQVTLRCSSQSGHNTVSWYQQALGQGPQFIFQYYREEENGRGNFPPRFSGLQFPNYSSELNVNALELDDSALYLCASSWGRRTPGNTGELFFGEGSRLTVL.

The chain recombines TRBV7-2 with TRBJ2-2; D unresolved. The ends were cut back, 7 bases at V and 4 bases at J, with 10 bases in the middle. The CDR3 spans 13 residues. Germline V CDR1 and CDR2: SGHTA, FQGNSA. The CDR3 bases are TGTGCCAGCAACTTGACCCCCACCGGGGAGCTGTTTTTT. Its translation: CASNLTPTGELFF.

The gene calls are TRBV29-1 and TRBJ1-1; weak D call: TRBD1 (6 bases). From germline, CDR1 is SQVTM and CDR2 ANQGSEA. This CDR3 has 13 amino acids. V was pared by 3 bases and J by 5 bases, with 13 bases between. CDR3 sequence (DNA): TGCAGCGTTGAGGGATCAGACAGGACTGAAGCTTTCTTT. This codes for CSVEGSDRTEAFF. The full variable domain, completed using reference TRBV29-1 and TRBJ1-1, is SAVISQKPSRDICQRGTSLTIQCQVDSQVTMMFWYRQQPGQSLTLIATANQGSEATYESGFVIDKFPISRPNLTFSTLTVSNMSPEDSSIYLCSVEGSDRTEAFFGQGTRLTVV.

The J gene is TRBJ2-1, the V gene TRBV7-3; D is possibly TRBD1 (6 bases). V lost 5 bases and J 1 base, leaving 12 bases between the germline ends. Germline CDR1 and CDR2: SGHTA and FQGTGA. This CDR3 is 15 amino acids long. In DNA form, the CDR3 reads TGTGCCAGCAGCCCCCAGACAGGTTCCTACAATGAGCAGTTCTTC. As protein: CASSPQTGSYNEQFF. Supplemented by reference TRBV7-3 and TRBJ2-1, the full variable domain reads GAGVSQTPSNKVTEKGKYVELRCDPISGHTALYWYRQSLGQGPEFLIYFQGTGAADDSGLPNDRFFAVRPEGSVSTLKIQRTERGDSAVYLCASSPQTGSYNEQFFGPGTRLTVL.

The chain uses TRBV5-1 and TRBJ2-2; D not certain. Per germline, CDR1 SGHRS and CDR2 YFSETQ. The CDR3 length is 15 residues. The V gene lost 0 bases and the J gene lost 7 bases, with 13 bases spanning the gap. The CDR3 protein is CASSLAARLGGELFF. CDR3 DNA: TGCGCCAGCAGCTTGGCCGCGAGGCTCGGCGGGGAGCTGTTTTTT.

The chain recombines TRBV13 with TRBJ2-1; 7 bases agree with TRBD2. The J segment lost 5 bases and the V segment lost 5 bases, leaving 12 bases of the junction unmatched. The germline V gene has CDR1 PRHDT and CDR2 FYEKMQ (reference sequence). The CDR3 loop spans 16 amino acids. The CDR3 region has the DNA TGTGCCAGCAGCCAGTCGGGGGGATGGGAGAACAATGAGCAGTTCTTC. This encodes CASSQSGGWENNEQFF. The complete variable domain, with remaining parts taken from reference TRBV13 and TRBJ2-1, reads AAGVIQSPRHLIKEKRETATLKCYPIPRHDTVYWYQQGPGQDPQFLISFYEKMQSDKGSIPDRFSAQQFSDYHSELNMSSLELGDSALYFCASSQSGGWENNEQFFGPGTRLTVL.

This clone was detected a few times. The chain joins TRBV19 to TRBJ2-2, with 8 nucleotides matching TRBD2. V gave up 3 bases and J gave up 4 bases; unmatched junction bases: 4. The CDR3 has 15 residues. Germline CDR1 LNHDA, CDR2 SQIVND (reference sequence). The CDR3 bases are TGTGCCAGTAGTATGTCCGGGAGGGGCACCGGGGAGCTGTTTTTT. Protein product: CASSMSGRGTGELFF.

The CDR3 DNA reads as TGCGCCAGCAGCCCGGGGGGCTCTGGAAACACCATATATTTT. Its protein is CASSPGGSGNTIYF. This rearrangement joins TRBV5-1 to TRBJ1-3; a possible D gene is TRBD1 (5 bases). This CDR3 contains 14 residues. Trimming left V 4 bases short and J 0 bases short, with 8 bases between. Germline values: CDR1 SGHRS, CDR2 YFSETQ.

This chain joins TRBV5-1 and TRBJ1-4; TRBD1 aligns across 7 bases. V shed 0 bases and J 9 bases; nucleotides not matched to a gene: 5. There are 14 residues in the CDR3. Germline CDR1 and CDR2: SGHRS and YFSETQ. The DNA of the CDR3 is TGCGCCAGCAGCTTGGAACAGGGGAGGCAAAAACTGTTTTTT. Protein sequence: CASSLEQGRQKLFF.

CDR3 sequence (DNA): TGTGCCAGCACGTTACGGGAGACCCAGTACTTC. This encodes CASTLRETQYF. The gene calls are TRBV6-5 and TRBJ2-5; D gene unclear. CDR3 length: 11 residues. V lost 7 bases, J lost 5 bases, and 8 bases lay in between. Germline V CDR1 and CDR2: MNHEY, SVGAGI.

J is TRBJ1-4 and V is TRBV6-6; TRBD1 is a possible D gene (5 bases). CDR3 length: 15 residues. The ends were cut back, 0 bases at V and 5 bases at J, with 10 bases in the middle. Germline values: CDR1 MNHNY, CDR2 SVGAGI (reference sequence). The CDR3, as DNA: TGTGCCAGCAGTTACTCAAGGGGACGCAATGAAAAACTGTTTTTT. This translates into CASSYSRGRNEKLFF.

V gene TRBV30 combines with J gene TRBJ1-5; no reliable D call. Trimming took off 0 bases at V and 5 bases at J, with 11 bases between the two ends. The CDR3 has 14 residues. CDR1 is GTSNPN and CDR2 is SVGIG in the germline V gene (reference sequence). CDR3 sequence: CAWSVVGIDQPQHF. The CDR3 DNA sequence: TGTGCCTGGAGTGTCGTAGGGATTGATCAGCCCCAGCATTTT.

The chain employs TRBV6-4 and TRBJ1-1; no definite D call. V was cut by 4 bases and J by 5 bases, with 14 bases left in between. Germline CDR1 and CDR2: MRHNA and SNTAGT. The length of the CDR3 is 14 residues. For the CDR3, the DNA is TGTGCCAGCAGTGCGAGGGAACAAGGGACTGAAGCTTTCTTT. Translation gives CASSAREQGTEAFF.

The chain recombines TRBV30 with TRBJ1-1; TRBD1 agrees at 7 bases. The germline gives CDR1 GTSNPN, CDR2 SVGIG (reference sequence). With 5 bases clipped from V and 5 bases from J, the junction kept 8 bases outside the gene matches. The CDR3 contains 13 residues. The CDR3: CAWAQGRGTEAFF. For the CDR3, the DNA is TGTGCCTGGGCACAGGGGAGGGGGACTGAAGCTTTCTTT. Looking up the rest from reference TRBV30 and TRBJ1-1 gives the full variable domain: SQTIHQWPATLVQPVGSPLSLECTVEGTSNPNLYWYRQAAGRGLQLLFYSVGIGQISSEVPQNLSASRPQDRQFILSSKKLLLSDSGFYLCAWAQGRGTEAFFGQGTRLTVV.

CDR3 residues: CAWRASSGNTIYF. The DNA of the CDR3 is TGTGCCTGGAGGGCAAGCTCTGGAAACACCATATATTTT. The chain uses TRBV30 and TRBJ1-3; no definite D call. V was pared by 3 bases and J by 0 bases, with 6 bases between. Germline lookup yields CDR1 GTSNPN and CDR2 SVGIG (reference sequence). CDR3 length equals 13 residues.

This chain joins TRBV11-3 and TRBJ2-3; 9 bases agree with TRBD1. J was trimmed by 2 bases and V by 3 bases; bases with no gene match: 3. This CDR3 contains 15 residues. Looked up from germline, CDR1 is SGHNT and CDR2 is YENEEA. CDR3 DNA sequence: TGTGCCAGCAGCTTTGGGGACAGGGCCACAGATACGCAGTATTTT. Residues: CASSFGDRATDTQYF.

The rearrangement links TRBV14 to TRBJ1-6; the D gene is possibly TRBD1 (5 bases). There are 19 residues in the CDR3. Trimming took off 0 bases at V and 0 bases at J, with 15 bases between the two ends. Germline V gene lookup returns CDR1 SGHDN and CDR2 FVKESK. CDR3 amino acids: CASSQDLRGGSSYNSPLHF. The CDR3 nucleotides are TGTGCCAGCAGCCAAGATCTGAGGGGCGGGAGCTCCTATAATTCACCCCTCCACTTT. The variable domain in full, completed from reference TRBV14 and TRBJ1-6, reads EAGVTQFPSHSVIEKGQTVTLRCDPISGHDNLYWYRRVMGKEIKFLLHFVKESKQDESGMPNNRFLAERTGGTYSTLKVQPAELEDSGVYFCASSQDLRGGSSYNSPLHFGNGTRLTVT.

The chain is built from TRBV6-5 and TRBJ1-3, with unresolved D. Germline CDR1 is MNHEY and CDR2 is SVGAGI. The CDR3 spans 15 residues. V was trimmed by 6 bases and J by 0 bases, leaving 12 bases between them. CDR3: CASRNAGSSGNTIYF. The CDR3 region has the DNA TGTGCCAGCAGAAACGCTGGGAGCTCTGGAAACACCATATATTTT.